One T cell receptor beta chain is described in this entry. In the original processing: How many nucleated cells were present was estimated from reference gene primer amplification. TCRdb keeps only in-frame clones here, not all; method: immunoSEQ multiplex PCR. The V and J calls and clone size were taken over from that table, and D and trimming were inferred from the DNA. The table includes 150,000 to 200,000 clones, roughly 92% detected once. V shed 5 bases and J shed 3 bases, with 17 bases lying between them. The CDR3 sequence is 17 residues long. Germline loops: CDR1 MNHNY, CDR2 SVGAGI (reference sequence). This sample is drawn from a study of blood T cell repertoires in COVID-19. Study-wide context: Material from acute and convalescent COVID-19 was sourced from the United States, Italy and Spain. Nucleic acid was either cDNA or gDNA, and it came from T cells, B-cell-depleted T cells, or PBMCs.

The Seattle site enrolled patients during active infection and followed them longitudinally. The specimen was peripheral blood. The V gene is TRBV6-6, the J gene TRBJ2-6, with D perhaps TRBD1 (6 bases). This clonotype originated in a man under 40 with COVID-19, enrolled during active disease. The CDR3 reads CASSPRPGAIGANVLTF. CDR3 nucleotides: TGTGCCAGCAGTCCCCGGCCAGGGGCTATTGGGGCCAACGTCCTGACTTTC.